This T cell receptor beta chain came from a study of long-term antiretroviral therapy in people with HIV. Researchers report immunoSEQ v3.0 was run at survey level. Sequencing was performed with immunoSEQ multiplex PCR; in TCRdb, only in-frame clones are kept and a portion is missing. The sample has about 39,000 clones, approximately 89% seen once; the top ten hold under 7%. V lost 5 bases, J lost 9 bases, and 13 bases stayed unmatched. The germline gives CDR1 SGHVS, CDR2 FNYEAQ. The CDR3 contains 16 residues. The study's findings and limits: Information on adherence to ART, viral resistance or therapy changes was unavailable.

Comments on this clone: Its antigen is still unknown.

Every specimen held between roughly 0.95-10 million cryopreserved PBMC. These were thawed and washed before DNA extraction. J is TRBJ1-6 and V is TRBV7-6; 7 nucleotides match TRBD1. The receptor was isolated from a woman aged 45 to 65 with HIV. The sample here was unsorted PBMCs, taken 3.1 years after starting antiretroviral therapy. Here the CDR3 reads CASSAMKGGGGSPLHF. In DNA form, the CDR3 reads TGTGCCAGCAGCGCCATGAAAGGGGGCGGGGGTTCACCCCTCCACTTT. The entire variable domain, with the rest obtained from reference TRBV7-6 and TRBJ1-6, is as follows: GAGVSQSPRYKVTKRGQDVALRCDPISGHVSLYWYRQALGQGPEFLTYFNYEAQQDKSGLPNDRFSAERPEGSISTLTIQRTEQRDSAMYRCASSAMKGGGGSPLHFGNGTRLTVT.